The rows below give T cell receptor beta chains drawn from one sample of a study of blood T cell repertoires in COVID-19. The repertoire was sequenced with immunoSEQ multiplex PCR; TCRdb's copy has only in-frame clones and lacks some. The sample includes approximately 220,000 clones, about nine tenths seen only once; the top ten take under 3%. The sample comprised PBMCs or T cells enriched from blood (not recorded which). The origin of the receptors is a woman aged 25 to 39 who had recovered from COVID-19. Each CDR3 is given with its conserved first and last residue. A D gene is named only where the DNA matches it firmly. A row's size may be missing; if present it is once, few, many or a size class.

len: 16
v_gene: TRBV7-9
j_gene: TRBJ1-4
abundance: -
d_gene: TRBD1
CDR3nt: TGTGCCAGCAGCGATTTCGGACAGGGATCTAATGAAAAACTGTTTTTT
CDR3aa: CASSDFGQGSNEKLFF

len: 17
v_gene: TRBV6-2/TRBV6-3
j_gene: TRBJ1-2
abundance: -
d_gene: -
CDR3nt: TGTGCCAGCAGTTCAAACCGTCGGTTCGAAGTCTCCTATGGCTACACCTTC
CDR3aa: CASSSNRRFEVSYGYTF

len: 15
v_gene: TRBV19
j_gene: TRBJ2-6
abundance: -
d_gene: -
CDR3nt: TGTGCCAGTAGTATAAGGGGGTCTGGGGCCAACGTCCTGACTTTC
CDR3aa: CASSIRGSGANVLTF

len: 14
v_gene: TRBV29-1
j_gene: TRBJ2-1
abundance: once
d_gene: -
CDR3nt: TGCAGCGTTGAGGGGGGGGCGGAATACAATGAGCAGTTCTTC
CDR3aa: CSVEGGAEYNEQFF

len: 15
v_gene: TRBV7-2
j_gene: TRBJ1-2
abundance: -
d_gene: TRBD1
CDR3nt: TGTGCCAGCAGCCCCAGACCGGGACAGGTTGGTGGCTACACCTTC
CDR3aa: CASSPRPGQVGGYTF

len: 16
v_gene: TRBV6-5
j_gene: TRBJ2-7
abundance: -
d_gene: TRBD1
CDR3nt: TGTGCCAGCAGTTCGCCCCGGACAGGAGAGTCCTACGAGCAGTACTTC
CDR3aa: CASSSPRTGESYEQYF

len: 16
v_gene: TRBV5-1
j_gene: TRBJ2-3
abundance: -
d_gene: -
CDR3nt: TGCGCCAGCAGCTTGGTGTCCTTGACTAGGTCAGATACGCAGTATTTT
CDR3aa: CASSLVSLTRSDTQYF

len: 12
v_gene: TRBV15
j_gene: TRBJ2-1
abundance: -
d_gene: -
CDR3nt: TGTGCCACCTCCGGGGGGCGAAATGAGCAGTTCTTC
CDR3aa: CATSGGRNEQFF

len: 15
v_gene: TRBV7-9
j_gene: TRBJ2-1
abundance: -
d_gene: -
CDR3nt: TGTGCCAGCAGCTTAGCCCTAAGCTCCTACAATGAGCAGTTCTTC
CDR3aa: CASSLALSSYNEQFF

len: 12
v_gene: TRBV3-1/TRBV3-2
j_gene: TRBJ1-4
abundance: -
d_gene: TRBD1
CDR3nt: TGTGCCAGCAGCAGGGACAGCGAAAAACTGTTTTTT
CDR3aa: CASSRDSEKLFF

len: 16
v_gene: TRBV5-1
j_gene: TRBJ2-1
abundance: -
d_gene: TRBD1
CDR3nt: TGCGCCAGCAGCCCGTCCGGGACAGGGGAGGTCAATGAGCAGTTCTTC
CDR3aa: CASSPSGTGEVNEQFF

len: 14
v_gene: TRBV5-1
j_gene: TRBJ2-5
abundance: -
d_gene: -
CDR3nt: TGCGCCAGCAGCTATACAGGGTTACAAGAGACCCAGTACTTC
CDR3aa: CASSYTGLQETQYF

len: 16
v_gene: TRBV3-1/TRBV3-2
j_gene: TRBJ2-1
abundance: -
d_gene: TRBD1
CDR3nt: TGTGCCAGCAGCCAAGTTGGGACACAGGGGCACAATGAGCAGTTCTTC
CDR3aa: CASSQVGTQGHNEQFF

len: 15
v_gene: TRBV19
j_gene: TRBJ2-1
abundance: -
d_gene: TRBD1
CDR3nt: TGTGCCAGTAGTAGGGACAGGGAGGGACCCAATGAGCAGTTCTTC
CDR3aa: CASSRDREGPNEQFF

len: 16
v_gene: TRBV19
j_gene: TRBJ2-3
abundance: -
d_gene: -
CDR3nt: TGTGCCAGTAGTATTACTGCGCGAGGTAGCACAGATACGCAGTATTTT
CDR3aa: CASSITARGSTDTQYF

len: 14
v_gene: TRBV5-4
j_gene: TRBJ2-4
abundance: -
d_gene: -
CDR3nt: TGTGCCAGCAGCTTGGTTCTAAAAAAAAACATTCAGTACTTC
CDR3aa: CASSLVLKKNIQYF